This T cell receptor (beta chain) was documented in a study of T cell repertoires in cytomegalovirus infection. This clonotype was observed a handful of times. Its antigen remains unknown. The V and J ends lost 6 bases and 2 bases respectively, with 8 bases between them. Germline V gene sequence: CDR1 MNHEY, CDR2 SMNVEV (reference sequence). The CDR3 has 12 residues. TCRdb recomputed calls from the reads with MiXCR, one row per CDR3 protein. Of 200,000 or so distinct CDR3 sequences listed, roughly 19% are singletons. Whole-study results and caveats: Individuals carrying CMV plus the relevant HLA were identified by cumulative frequency of public TCR beta families. HLA-C-restricted CMV clonotypes gave the most frequent clonotype in two of eight donors.

The sequencing input was PBMCs. The chain recombines TRBV27 with TRBJ2-7; D may be TRBD1 (5 bases). This sequence originates from a human donor in good health (CMV status not recorded). Some clones in this sample may be carry-over from other donors' samples. The CDR3 spells CASRTAPYEQYF. Here the CDR3 DNA reads TGTGCCAGCAGGACAGCGCCCTACGAGCAGTACTTC.